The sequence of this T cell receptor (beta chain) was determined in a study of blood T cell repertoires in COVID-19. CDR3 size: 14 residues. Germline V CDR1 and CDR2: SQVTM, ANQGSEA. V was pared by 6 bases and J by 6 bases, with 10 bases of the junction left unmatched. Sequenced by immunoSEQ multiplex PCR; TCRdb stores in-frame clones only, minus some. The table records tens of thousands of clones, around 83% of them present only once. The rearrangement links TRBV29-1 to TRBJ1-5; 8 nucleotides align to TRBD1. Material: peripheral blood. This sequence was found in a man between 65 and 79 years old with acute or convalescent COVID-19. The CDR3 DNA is TGCAGCGTCGCATTCGCAGGGGGCGGTCAGCCCCAGCATTTT. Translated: CSVAFAGGGQPQHF.